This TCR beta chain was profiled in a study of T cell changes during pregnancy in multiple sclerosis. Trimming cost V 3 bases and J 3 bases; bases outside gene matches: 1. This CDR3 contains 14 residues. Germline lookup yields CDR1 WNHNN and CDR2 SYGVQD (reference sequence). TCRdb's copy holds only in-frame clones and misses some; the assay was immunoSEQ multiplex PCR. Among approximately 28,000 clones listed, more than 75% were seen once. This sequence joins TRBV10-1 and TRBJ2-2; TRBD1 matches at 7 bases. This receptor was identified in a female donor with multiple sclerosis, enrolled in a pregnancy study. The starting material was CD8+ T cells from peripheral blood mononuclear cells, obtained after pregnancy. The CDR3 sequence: CASSEGTDTGELFF. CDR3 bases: TGCGCCAGCAGTGAAGGGACAGACACCGGGGAGCTGTTTTTT.